The rows below give T cell receptor beta chains drawn from one sample of a study of T cell repertoires in cytomegalovirus infection. Their antigen targets remain unknown. TCRdb reanalysed the reads using MiXCR and keeps one entry per CDR3 protein. The table lists roughly 180,000 distinct CDR3 sequences, roughly 21% of them singletons. The sample in question was CD8+ T cells from cultured PBMCs, obtained from culture after CMV antigen stimulation. Receptors were obtained from a human donor in good health (CMV status not recorded). Some clones in this sample may be carry-over from other donors' samples. CDR3s include the opening cysteine and the closing phenylalanine or tryptophan. The D gene is left open where the match is weak. Part of the rows lack a size; the others show once, few, many or a class for expanded clones.

j_call | clone_size | v_call | d_call | cdr3_aa | cdr3_nt
TRBJ1-4 | few | TRBV7-9 | TRBD1 | CASSPATGFGKLFF | TGTGCCAGCAGCCCAGCGACAGGGTTCGGGAAACTGTTTTTT
TRBJ2-7 | . | TRBV4-3 | . | CASSQEGIGGVSYEQYF | TGCGCCAGCAGCCAAGAGGGGATAGGCGGGGTTTCCTACGAGCAGTACTTC
TRBJ2-1 | few | TRBV7-2 | . | CASSLGHLSSYNEQFF | TGTGCCAGCAGCTTGGGACACCTCAGCTCCTACAATGAGCAGTTCTTC
TRBJ2-1 | many | TRBV6-1 | . | CASGGLYNEQFF | TGTGCCAGCGGTGGGCTTTACAATGAGCAGTTCTTC
TRBJ1-5 | . | TRBV7-6 | . | CASSPIYSNQPQHF | TGTGCCAGCAGCCCGATTTATAGCAATCAGCCCCAGCATTTT
TRBJ2-7 | . | TRBV4-3 | TRBD2 | CASSLDRTSGGTYEQYF | TGCGCCAGCAGCCTAGACCGGACTAGCGGGGGGACCTACGAGCAGTACTTC
TRBJ1-1 | few | TRBV4-1 | . | CASSQDPGGGSEAFF | TGCGCCAGCAGCCAAGATCCCGGGGGCGGATCTGAAGCTTTCTTT
TRBJ1-1 | . | TRBV7-6 | TRBD1 | CASSPRTGGARTEAFF | TGTGCCAGCAGCCCACGGACAGGGGGCGCGAGAACTGAAGCTTTCTTT
TRBJ2-7 | . | TRBV7-2 | . | CASSHGLGRQLEQYF | TGTGCCAGCAGCCATGGACTCGGACGACAACTTGAGCAGTACTTC
TRBJ1-2 | . | TRBV7-9 | TRBD1 | CACSPGTAYGYTF | TGTGCCTGCAGCCCCGGGACAGCCTATGGCTACACCTTC
TRBJ2-7 | few | TRBV7-9 | . | CASSHGLTYEQYF | TGTGCCAGCAGCCATGGACTCACCTACGAGCAGTACTTC
TRBJ2-6 | . | TRBV7-9 | . | CASSSFGASGANVLTF | TGTGCCAGCAGCTCTTTCGGGGCCTCTGGGGCCAACGTCCTGACTTTC
TRBJ1-2 | . | TRBV18 | . | CASSLGPSSDLGGYTF | TGTGCCAGCTCACTTGGGCCCTCCTCAGACCTAGGTGGCTACACCTTC
TRBJ2-7 | . | TRBV9 | TRBD2 | CASSPRGLAVNYEQYF | TGTGCCAGCAGCCCAAGAGGACTAGCGGTAAACTACGAGCAGTACTTC
TRBJ2-3 | . | TRBV11-3 | TRBD2 | CASSFALTSGGLKHTQYF | TGTGCCAGCAGCTTCGCACTGACTAGCGGGGGTCTAAAACATACGCAGTATTTT
TRBJ2-2 | once | TRBV19 | TRBD1 | CASSMGTAPSGELFF | TGTGCCAGTAGTATGGGGACAGCCCCGAGCGGGGAGCTGTTTTTT
TRBJ2-2 | few | TRBV7-2 | TRBD2 | CASSSDLAGGPWAGELFF | TGTGCCAGCAGCTCCGACCTAGCGGGGGGGCCGTGGGCCGGGGAGCTGTTTTTT
TRBJ2-1 | . | TRBV19 | . | CASRKNTDSSYNEQFF | TGTGCCAGTAGAAAAAATACGGACAGCTCCTACAATGAGCAGTTCTTC
TRBJ1-6 | . | TRBV4-1 | . | CASSQDPLGDPSPLHF | TGCGCCAGCAGCCAAGATCCTTTGGGGGACCCTTCACCCCTCCACTTT
TRBJ2-2 | many | TRBV6-2/TRBV6-3 | . | CASTLLFRDIANTGELFF | TGTGCCAGCACCCTTCTTTTTCGCGACATCGCGAACACCGGGGAGCTGTTTTTT
TRBJ1-4 | few | TRBV12-3/TRBV12-4 | TRBD1 | CASSFRGQHEKLFF | TGTGCCAGCAGTTTCCGGGGACAGCACGAAAAACTGTTTTTT
TRBJ2-6 | . | TRBV7-2 | . | CASSLGYGGTGANVLTF | TGTGCCAGCAGCTTAGGGTACGGAGGGACTGGGGCCAACGTCCTGACTTTC
TRBJ1-3 | few | TRBV7-2 | . | CASSLVGDAGNTIYF | TGTGCCAGCAGCTTAGTGGGGGATGCCGGAAACACCATATATTTT
TRBJ2-4 | few | TRBV12-3/TRBV12-4 | . | CASRIGGVAKNIQYF | TGTGCCAGCAGGATTGGGGGTGTAGCCAAAAACATTCAGTACTTC
TRBJ1-5 | . | TRBV27 | . | CASSFRRSSNQPQHF | TGTGCCAGCAGTTTCCGCAGGAGTTCCAATCAGCCCCAGCATTTT
TRBJ1-2 | . | TRBV7-6 | . | CASSLAGAQGYTF | TGTGCCAGCAGCTTAGCGGGGGCGCAAGGCTACACCTTC
TRBJ1-1 | few | TRBV15 | . | CATSRLTEAFF | TGTGCCACCAGCAGACTCACTGAAGCTTTCTTT
TRBJ1-5 | . | TRBV12-3/TRBV12-4 | TRBD1 | CASRSSTGAPNQPQHF | TGTGCCAGCAGATCCTCGACAGGGGCCCCCAATCAGCCCCAGCATTTT
TRBJ2-2 | few | TRBV7-9 | . | CASSLWTDSSAGELFF | TGTGCCAGCAGCCTATGGACAGATTCGTCAGCCGGGGAGCTGTTTTTT
TRBJ1-2 | few | TRBV12-3/TRBV12-4 | . | CASSLNVGQGWGYTF | TGTGCCAGCAGTTTAAATGTCGGCCAGGGGTGGGGCTACACCTTC
TRBJ2-7 | . | TRBV11-2 | . | CASSSGESYEQYF | TGTGCCAGCAGCTCCGGAGAAAGCTACGAGCAGTACTTC
TRBJ2-3 | . | TRBV7-2 | . | CASSSPTGSLPRTDTQYF | TGTGCCAGCAGCTCACCCACAGGGTCCCTACCCCGCACAGATACGCAGTATTTT
TRBJ2-7 | few | TRBV9 | TRBD2 | CASSDGTSGSPYEQYF | TGTGCCAGCAGCGACGGGACTAGCGGGTCCCCCTACGAGCAGTACTTC
TRBJ2-3 | . | TRBV12-3/TRBV12-4 | . | CASSPRPTDTQYF | TGTGCCAGCAGTCCCCGCCCAACAGATACGCAGTATTTT
TRBJ2-7 | few | TRBV28 | . | CASSRPHTQGGGEQYF | TGTGCCAGCAGTCGACCGCATACTCAGGGAGGCGGCGAGCAGTACTTC
TRBJ2-3 | few | TRBV6-1 | . | CASSQGTYHTDTQYF | TGTGCCAGCAGTCAAGGGACCTACCACACAGATACGCAGTATTTT
TRBJ1-2 | many | TRBV5-1 | . | CASSDGSYGYTF | TGCGCCAGCAGCGACGGAAGCTATGGCTACACCTTC
TRBJ2-3 | . | TRBV7-2 | TRBD2 | CASSLALRGASDTQYF | TGTGCCAGCAGCTTAGCTTTGCGGGGGGCCTCAGATACGCAGTATTTT
TRBJ2-7 | few | TRBV5-6 | . | CASSLPATGYYEQYF | TGTGCCAGCAGCTTACCTGCAACAGGGTACTACGAGCAGTACTTC
TRBJ2-7 | few | TRBV12-3/TRBV12-4 | . | CASSFPEEAGWGEQYF | TGTGCCAGCAGTTTCCCTGAAGAGGCAGGGTGGGGTGAGCAGTACTTC
TRBJ1-4 | . | TRBV11-2 | . | CASSLSSGDGEKLFF | TGTGCCAGCAGCTTAAGCTCAGGGGACGGTGAAAAACTGTTTTTT
TRBJ2-5 | . | TRBV7-2 | . | CASSFDRRYGEQETQYF | TGTGCCAGCAGCTTCGATCGACGATATGGCGAGCAAGAGACCCAGTACTTC
TRBJ2-7 | . | TRBV6-5 | . | CASSYSGHTDSYEQYF | TGTGCCAGCAGTTACTCGGGACATACGGATTCCTACGAGCAGTACTTC
TRBJ1-5 | . | TRBV6-6 | TRBD1 | CASSYQPSGGRPQHF | TGTGCCAGCAGTTACCAACCATCAGGGGGAAGGCCCCAGCATTTT
TRBJ1-5 | few | TRBV6-1 | . | CASLRPTEDQPQHF | TGTGCCAGCCTCCGGCCCACAGAGGATCAGCCCCAGCATTTT
TRBJ1-6 | . | TRBV12-3/TRBV12-4 | TRBD1 | CASSRDSLSSYNSPLHF | TGTGCCAGCAGCCGGGACAGCCTGAGCTCCTATAATTCACCCCTCCACTTT
TRBJ1-1 | few | TRBV7-9 | . | CASSLDGRLGTEAFF | TGTGCCAGCAGCTTAGATGGCAGGTTGGGCACTGAAGCTTTCTTT
TRBJ2-7 | . | TRBV9 | . | CASSATDYEQYF | TGTGCCAGCAGCGCGACGGACTACGAGCAGTACTTC
TRBJ2-1 | . | TRBV6-1 | TRBD2 | CASSAGGSGGANEQFF | TGTGCCAGCAGTGCCGGGGGAAGCGGGGGGGCCAATGAGCAGTTCTTC
TRBJ2-2 | . | TRBV4-1 | . | CASSQLPGELFF | TGCGCCAGCAGCCAACTCCCCGGGGAGCTGTTTTTT
TRBJ1-2 | . | TRBV7-2 | . | CASTPSNYGYTF | TGTGCCAGCACCCCAAGTAACTATGGCTACACCTTC
TRBJ2-4 | . | TRBV7-8 | TRBD1 | CASSVGTGIQYF | TGTGCCAGCAGCGTGGGGACAGGCATTCAGTACTTC
TRBJ2-7 | many | TRBV12-3/TRBV12-4 | TRBD1 | CASRPTGGVYEQYF | TGTGCCAGCAGACCTACAGGGGGAGTATACGAGCAGTACTTC